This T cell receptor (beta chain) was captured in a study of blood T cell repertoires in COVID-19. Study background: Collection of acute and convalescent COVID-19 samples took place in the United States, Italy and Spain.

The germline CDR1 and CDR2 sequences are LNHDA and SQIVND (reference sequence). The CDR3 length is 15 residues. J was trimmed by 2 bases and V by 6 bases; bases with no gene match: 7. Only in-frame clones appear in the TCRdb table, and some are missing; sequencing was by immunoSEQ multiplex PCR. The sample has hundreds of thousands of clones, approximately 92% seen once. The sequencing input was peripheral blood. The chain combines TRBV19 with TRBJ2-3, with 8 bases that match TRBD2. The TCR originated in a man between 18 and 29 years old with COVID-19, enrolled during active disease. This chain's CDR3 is CASSARTSPTDTQYF. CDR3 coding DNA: TGTGCCAGTAGCGCTCGGACTAGCCCCACAGATACGCAGTATTTT. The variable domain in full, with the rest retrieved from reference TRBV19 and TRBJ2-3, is DGGITQSPKYLFRKEGQNVTLSCEQNLNHDAMYWYRQDPGQGLRLIYYSQIVNDFQKGDIAEGYSVSREKKESFPLTVTSAQKNPTAFYLCASSARTSPTDTQYFGPGTRLTVL.